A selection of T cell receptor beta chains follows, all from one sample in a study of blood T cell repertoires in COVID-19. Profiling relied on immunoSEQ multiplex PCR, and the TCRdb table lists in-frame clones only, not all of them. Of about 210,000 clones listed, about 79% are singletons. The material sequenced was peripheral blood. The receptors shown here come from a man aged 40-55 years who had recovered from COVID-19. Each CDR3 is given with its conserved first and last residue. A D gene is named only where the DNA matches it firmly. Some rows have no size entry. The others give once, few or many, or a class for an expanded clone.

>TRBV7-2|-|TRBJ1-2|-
TGTGCCAGCAGCTACTCCGGACAGCTTGGCTACACCTTC
CASSYSGQLGYTF
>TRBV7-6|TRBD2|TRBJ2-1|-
TGTGCCAGCAGCTTAGCGACTAGCGGAATCATATACTACAATGAGCAGTTCTTC
CASSLATSGIIYYNEQFF
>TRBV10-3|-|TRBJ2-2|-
TGTGCCATCAGTGAGGGGGGGGCGCAAACCGGGGAGCTGTTTTTT
CAISEGGAQTGELFF
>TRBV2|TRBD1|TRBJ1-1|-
TGTGCCAGCAGTCGACAGGGCGGGAACACTGAAGCTTTCTTT
CASSRQGGNTEAFF
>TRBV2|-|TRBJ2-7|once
TGTGCCAGCAACGAGTGGGCCCCTTCCAACGAGCAGTACTTC
CASNEWAPSNEQYF
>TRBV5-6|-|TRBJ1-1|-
TGTGCCAGCAGCTTGGCTGGAGCGAGCACTGAAGCTTTCTTT
CASSLAGASTEAFF
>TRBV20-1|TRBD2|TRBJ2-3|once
TGCAGTGCTAGTCAGGGACTAGCTAGCGGGAGCACAGATACGCAGTATTTT
CSASQGLASGSTDTQYF
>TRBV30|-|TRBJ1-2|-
TGTGCCTGGAGAACAATCTATGGCTACACCTTC
CAWRTIYGYTF
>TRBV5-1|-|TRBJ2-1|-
TGCGCCAGCAGCTTCGGACTGCAAGGGGAGCAGTTCTTC
CASSFGLQGEQFF
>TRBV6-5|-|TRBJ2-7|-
TGTGCCAGCAGTCGCCAGATCCAGGCAAGGCAGTACTTC
CASSRQIQARQYF
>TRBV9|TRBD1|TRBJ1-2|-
TGTGCCAGCAGCGCACAGGGGGCGAGGGGAGGCTACACCTTC
CASSAQGARGGYTF
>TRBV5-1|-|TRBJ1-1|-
TGCGCCAGCAGCTTGGACAGCATGGGCGCTGAAGCTTTCTTT
CASSLDSMGAEAFF
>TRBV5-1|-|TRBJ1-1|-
TGCGCCAGCAGCGAACACTACCAGGGGAACACTGAAGCTTTCTTT
CASSEHYQGNTEAFF
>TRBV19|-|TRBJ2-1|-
TGTGCCAGTAGTTTAGGGATTCGGGATGAGCAGTTCTTC
CASSLGIRDEQFF